The 27 T cell receptor beta chains below all came from one sample that was sequenced in a study of control samples from healthy donors and cancer patients. Libraries were prepared by immunoSEQ multiplex PCR; TCRdb keeps only in-frame clonotypes and omits some of them. The sample carries over 100,000 clones, around 92% recorded once. The sequenced sample consisted of blood. These receptors all come from a woman in her 50s in good health.

The CDR3 here is CASSETAEADTQYF. CDR3 DNA sequence: TGTGCCAGCAGTGAGACAGCGGAAGCAGATACGCAGTATTTT. This chain links TRBV6-4 with TRBJ2-3; the D call may be TRBD1 or TRBD2 (5 bases each). The germline V and J ends were trimmed by 3 bases and 4 bases, with 11 bases remaining between them. The CDR3 spans 14 residues. Germline V gene sequence: CDR1 MRHNA, CDR2 SNTAGT.

J is TRBJ2-1 and V is TRBV12-5; tentatively, D is TRBD1 (6 bases). The V gene's germline CDR1 is LGHNT and CDR2 FRNRAP. CDR3 length: 13 residues. V was pared by 5 bases and J by 2 bases, with 7 bases between. The CDR3 region is CASGRDTYNEQFF. The DNA for the CDR3 is TGTGCTAGTGGTCGGGACACCTACAATGAGCAGTTCTTC.

The chain carries TRBV4-1 and TRBJ1-4, with no clear D. Germline-derived CDR1 and CDR2 are MGHRA and YSYEKL. Trimming left V 1 base short and J 8 bases short, with 17 bases between. This CDR3 is built from 16 residues. The CDR3 bases are TGCGCCAGCAGCCAAGTCCCGGGCGGCTATCGGGAAAAACTGTTTTTT. Amino acid sequence: CASSQVPGGYREKLFF.

The rearrangement joins TRBV10-3 to TRBJ1-3, with 12 bases lining up with TRBD1. CDR3 length: 20 residues. Germline values: CDR1 ENHRY, CDR2 SYGVKD. The V gene end was trimmed by 6 bases and the J gene end by 0 bases; junction bases not matched to a gene: 15. The CDR3 is CAISPLISGQGAFSGNTIYF. Written as DNA, the CDR3 is TGTGCCATCAGCCCCTTAATATCGGGACAGGGGGCCTTCTCTGGAAACACCATATATTTT.

The genes are TRBV19 and TRBJ1-2, with TRBD1 matching 7 bases. This CDR3 contains 15 residues. Trimming removed 1 base from V and 6 bases from J; junction bases left unmatched: 8. The germline CDR1 and CDR2 sequences are LNHDA and SQIVND (reference sequence). CDR3 nucleotide sequence: TGTGCCAGTAGTATAGCTTTCGACAGGGTGAATGGCTACACCTTC. It yields the protein CASSIAFDRVNGYTF.

This chain uses TRBV2 with TRBJ2-7, with D perhaps given as TRBD1 or TRBD2 (6 bases each). Germline CDR1 SNHLY, CDR2 FYNNEI. The CDR3 is 14 amino acids. V dropped 7 bases and J dropped 2 bases, with 15 bases sitting between them. The CDR3 coding sequence is TGTGCCAGCACCCCAACGAGGGGGGCCTACGAGCAGTACTTC. It translates to CASTPTRGAYEQYF.

CDR3 loop: CASSLAFQGPGANVLTF. The CDR3 DNA reads as TGTGCCAGCAGCTTAGCCTTCCAGGGCCCTGGGGCCAACGTCCTGACTTTC. V usage is TRBV7-2 and J usage is TRBJ2-6; D perhaps matches TRBD1 (5 bases). The CDR3 sequence is 17 residues long. Trimming left V 0 bases short and J 2 bases short, with 11 bases between. Germline values: CDR1 SGHTA, CDR2 FQGNSA.

This chain links TRBV2 with TRBJ2-6, with TRBD1 matching over 7 bases. Germline assignment: CDR1 SNHLY and CDR2 FYNNEI. CDR3 length equals 16 residues. V was pared by 6 bases and J by 0 bases, with 5 bases of the junction left unmatched. CDR3 sequence (DNA): TGTGCCAGCAGCATAGCAGGGGGCTCTGGGGCCAACGTCCTGACTTTC. Protein: CASSIAGGSGANVLTF.

The chain carries TRBV6-5 and TRBJ2-7; possibly TRBD2 for D (5 bases). Germline V gives CDR1 MNHEY, CDR2 SVGAGI. Trimming pared 11 bases from V and 6 bases from J, leaving 17 bases between. The CDR3 is 12 residues long. The chain's CDR3 is CAELGSTLEQYF. The CDR3 DNA is TGTGCCGAGTTGGGGAGCACCCTCGAGCAGTACTTC.

The chain carries TRBV19 and TRBJ2-6; D gene uncertain. Trimming took off 10 bases at V and 2 bases at J, with 9 bases between the two ends. CDR1 is LNHDA, CDR2 SQIVND, per germline (reference sequence). The CDR3 spans 13 residues. The CDR3 region is CATQKAGANVLTF. The CDR3 DNA sequence: TGTGCCACCCAGAAAGCTGGGGCCAACGTCCTGACTTTC.

The chain joins TRBV19 to TRBJ2-7; 7 bases are shared with TRBD1. This CDR3 has 11 residues. CDR1 and CDR2 from the germline V gene are LNHDA and SQIVND (reference sequence). J gave up 13 bases and V 4 bases, and 7 bases lay outside the gene matches. CDR3 region: CASSTIDRVYF. DNA for the CDR3: TGTGCCAGTAGTACAATTGACAGGGTATACTTC. Filled out from reference TRBV19 and TRBJ2-7, the complete variable domain reads DGGITQSPKYLFRKEGQNVTLSCEQNLNHDAMYWYRQDPGQGLRLIYYSQIVNDFQKGDIAEGYSVSREKKESFPLTVTSAQKNPTAFYLCASSTIDRVYFGPGTRLTVT.

In its sample, this clone was seen once. This chain connects TRBV19 to TRBJ1-1; TRBD1 aligns across 10 bases. CDR1 and CDR2 from the germline V gene are LNHDA and SQIVND (reference sequence). The CDR3 extends over 15 amino acids. The V segment lost 7 bases and the J segment 1 base; nucleotides outside the gene matches: 6. The CDR3 coding sequence is TGTGCCAGTATGACAGGGGGCTCTGGGAACACTGAAGCTTTCTTT. Amino acid sequence: CASMTGGSGNTEAFF.

The chain is built from TRBV3-1 (or the pseudogene TRBV3-2) and TRBJ2-3, with TRBD2 matching over 9 bases. Looked up from germline, CDR1 is LGHDT and CDR2 is YNNKEL (reference sequence). The CDR3 length is 13 residues. V dropped 8 bases and J dropped 6; count of bases not matched to a gene: 6. The CDR3 sequence: CASGGGAWDTQYF. In nucleotides, the CDR3 is TGTGCCAGCGGCGGGGGGGCCTGGGATACGCAGTATTTT.

V usage is TRBV7-2 and J usage is TRBJ1-2; D gene ambiguous. Per the germline V gene, CDR1 is SGHTA and CDR2 is FQGNSA. The CDR3 spans 14 residues. The ends were cut back, 4 bases at V and 2 bases at J, with 11 bases in the middle. In nucleotides, the CDR3 is TGTGCCAGCAGCTCGTTCGGGAGCAACTATGGCTACACCTTC. The encoded protein is CASSSFGSNYGYTF. Supplemented by reference TRBV7-2 and TRBJ1-2, the full variable domain reads GAGVSQSPSNKVTEKGKDVELRCDPISGHTALYWYRQSLGQGLEFLIYFQGNSAPDKSGLPSDRFSAERTGGSVSTLTIQRTQQEDSAVYLCASSSFGSNYGYTFGSGTRLTVV.

The rearrangement links TRBV7-8 to TRBJ1-2; D gene ambiguous. V lost 6 bases and J 5 bases, leaving 16 bases between the germline ends. This CDR3 is 14 amino acids long. From germline, CDR1 is SGHVS and CDR2 FQNEAQ. CDR3 protein: CASSLGSRAYGYTF. The CDR3 DNA sequence: TGTGCCAGCAGTCTCGGCTCGCGGGCGTATGGCTACACCTTC.

The chain is built from TRBV28 and TRBJ1-4; 8 bases are a match to TRBD1. From germline, CDR1 is MDHEN and CDR2 SYDVKM. V trimming: 2 bases; J trimming: 2 bases; junction bases outside the gene matches: 7. This CDR3 comprises 17 residues. The CDR3 DNA is TGTGCCAGCAGTTTAAGTGGCAGGGGGCAGACTAATGAAAAACTGTTTTTT. This sequence encodes CASSLSGRGQTNEKLFF.

This clone appeared once. This rearrangement joins TRBV12-3 or TRBV12-4 to TRBJ2-7; D is ambiguous. V shed 5 bases and J shed 4 bases, with 12 bases lying between them. CDR3 size: 13 residues. As DNA, the CDR3 is TGTGCCAGCAGTCCCCAGACAAAATACGAGCAGTACTTC. It specifies CASSPQTKYEQYF.

The V and J genes are TRBV5-1 and TRBJ2-7, with D perhaps matching TRBD1 or TRBD2 (5 bases each). Trimming removed 1 base from V and 0 bases from J, with 8 bases in between. The CDR3 has 14 residues. Germline CDR1 is SGHRS and CDR2 is YFSETQ. In DNA, the CDR3 is TGCGCCAGCAGCTTGCCAGGGACCTCCTACGAGCAGTACTTC. This encodes CASSLPGTSYEQYF.

J is TRBJ1-1 and V is TRBV13; no clear D. V was pared by 1 base and J by 2 bases, with 8 bases between. CDR3 length: 14 residues. Germline CDR1 PRHDT, CDR2 FYEKMQ (reference sequence). The CDR3 region has the DNA TGTGCCAGCAGCTTAGTGCGCAAAAACACTGAAGCTTTCTTT. It encodes CASSLVRKNTEAFF.

V and J are TRBV6-1 and TRBJ1-1; D is unresolved. With 4 bases removed from V and 4 bases from J, the gap between germline ends came to 19 bases. Germline values: CDR1 MNHNS, CDR2 SASEGT. This CDR3 region has 16 residues. The CDR3 region is CASSGWRVSLRTEAFF. The CDR3 DNA reads TGTGCCAGCAGTGGGTGGAGGGTTAGTTTGCGCACTGAAGCTTTCTTT.

V and J are TRBV11-1 and TRBJ2-3; 11 positions agree with TRBD2. The CDR3 length is 13 residues. Losses at the gene ends were 8 bases for V and 6 bases for J; bases not matched to a gene: 4. Germline V CDR1 and CDR2: SGHAT, FQDESV (reference sequence). CDR3 region: CASGLAGADTQYF. DNA of the CDR3: TGTGCCAGCGGACTAGCGGGCGCCGATACGCAGTATTTT.

The chain is built from TRBV28 and TRBJ1-2, with D tentatively TRBD1 (5 bases). The CDR3 totals 14 residues. With 9 bases removed from V and 1 base from J, the gap between germline ends came to 15 bases. Germline CDR1 and CDR2: MDHEN and SYDVKM. The CDR3: CASGRTTYNYGYTF. The CDR3, as DNA: TGTGCCAGTGGGAGGACAACCTATAACTATGGCTACACCTTC.

This clone was seen a single time. This rearrangement joins TRBV2 to TRBJ1-6; D unclear. The germline gives CDR1 SNHLY, CDR2 FYNNEI. This CDR3 has 14 amino acids. V was shortened by 4 bases and J by 7 bases, with 11 bases between the two germline ends. CDR3 sequence: CASSVGQANSPLHF. CDR3 sequence (DNA): TGTGCCAGCAGTGTTGGGCAGGCCAATTCACCCCTCCACTTT. The complete variable domain, with remaining parts taken from reference TRBV2 and TRBJ1-6, reads EPEVTQTPSHQVTQMGQEVILRCVPISNHLYFYWYRQILGQKVEFLVSFYNNEISEKSEIFDDQFSVERPDGSNFTLKIRSTKLEDSAMYFCASSVGQANSPLHFGNGTRLTVT.

The chain employs TRBV12-3 or TRBV12-4 and TRBJ2-3, with D unclear. V was pared by 1 base and J by 2 bases, with 4 bases between. The CDR3 spans 13 residues. DNA of the CDR3: TGTGCCAGCAGTTTAGGCAACACAGATACGCAGTATTTT. Translation gives CASSLGNTDTQYF.

On this clone: One end of the junction varies from germline; a read error may be responsible. The V and J genes are TRBV7-7 and TRBJ2-5, with D tentatively TRBD2 (6 bases). The germline CDR1 and CDR2 sequences are SSHAT and FNYEAQ (reference sequence). The CDR3 sequence is 16 residues long. CDR3 residues: CASSPAWGESQETQYF. CDR3 DNA: TGTGCTAGCAGCCCGGCGTGGGGGGAGTCACAAGAGACCCAGTACTTC. The variable domain in full, with the rest retrieved from reference TRBV7-7 and TRBJ2-5, is GAGVSQSPRYKVTKRGQDVTLRCDPISSHATLYWYQQALGQGPEFLTYFNYEAQPDKSGLPSDRFSAERPEGSISTLTIQRTEQRDSAMYRCASSPAWGESQETQYFGPGTRLLVL.

V usage is TRBV4-1 and J usage is TRBJ1-1; D gene unclear. The CDR3 has 13 residues. The germline V gene encodes CDR1 MGHRA and CDR2 YSYEKL. V lost 0 bases to trimming and J lost 6 bases, with 8 bases between them. The CDR3 loop reads CASSQEYFPEAFF. The CDR3 DNA reads TGCGCCAGCAGCCAAGAGTATTTCCCTGAAGCTTTCTTT.

The chain has TRBV6-1 and TRBJ1-1; D remains ambiguous. Germline CDR1 MNHNS, CDR2 SASEGT. The CDR3 runs 13 residues. V lost 1 base to trimming and J lost 0 bases, with 3 bases between them. CDR3 DNA: TGTGCCAGCAGTGAAGGGGTGAACACTGAAGCTTTCTTT. Its protein product is CASSEGVNTEAFF.